The clone carrying this T cell receptor beta chain has a single count. Its target is not known. Losses at the gene ends were 3 bases for V and 7 bases for J; bases not matched to a gene: 14. From germline, CDR1 is GTSNPN and CDR2 SVGIG (reference sequence). The CDR3 contains 17 residues. The data were obtained in a study of graft-versus-host responses after intestinal transplantation. The table came from immunoSEQ multiplex PCR; TCRdb's copy has only in-frame clones and leaves some out. The sample records tens of thousands of clones, over 85% being singletons. The chain carries TRBV30 and TRBJ1-5; 11 positions agree with TRBD1. The sequencing used unstimulated CD8+ T cells sorted from spleen or lymph node cells, collected before intestinal transplant. The TCR originated in a human donor who received an intestinal transplant. This CDR3 is CAWSQGQGAYLEQPQHF. The CDR3 nucleotides are TGTGCCTGGAGCCAAGGACAGGGGGCCTACTTGGAACAGCCCCAGCATTTT.